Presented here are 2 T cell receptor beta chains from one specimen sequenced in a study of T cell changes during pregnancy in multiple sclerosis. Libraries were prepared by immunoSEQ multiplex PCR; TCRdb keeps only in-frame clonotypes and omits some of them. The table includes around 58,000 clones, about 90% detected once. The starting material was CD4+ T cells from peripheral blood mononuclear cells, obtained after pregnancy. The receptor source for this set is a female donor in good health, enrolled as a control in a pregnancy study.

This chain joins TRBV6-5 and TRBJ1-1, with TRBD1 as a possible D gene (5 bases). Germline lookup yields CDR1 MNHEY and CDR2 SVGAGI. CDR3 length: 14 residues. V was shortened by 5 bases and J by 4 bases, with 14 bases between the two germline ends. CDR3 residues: CASSPRGGGTEAFF. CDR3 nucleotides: TGTGCCAGCAGTCCCCGGGGGGGAGGCACTGAAGCTTTCTTT.

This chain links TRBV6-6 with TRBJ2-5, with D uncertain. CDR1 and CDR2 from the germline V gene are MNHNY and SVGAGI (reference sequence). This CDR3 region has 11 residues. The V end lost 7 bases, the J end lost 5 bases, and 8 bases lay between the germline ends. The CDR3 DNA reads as TGTGCCAGCACCGTCCGGGAGACCCAGTACTTC. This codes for CASTVRETQYF.